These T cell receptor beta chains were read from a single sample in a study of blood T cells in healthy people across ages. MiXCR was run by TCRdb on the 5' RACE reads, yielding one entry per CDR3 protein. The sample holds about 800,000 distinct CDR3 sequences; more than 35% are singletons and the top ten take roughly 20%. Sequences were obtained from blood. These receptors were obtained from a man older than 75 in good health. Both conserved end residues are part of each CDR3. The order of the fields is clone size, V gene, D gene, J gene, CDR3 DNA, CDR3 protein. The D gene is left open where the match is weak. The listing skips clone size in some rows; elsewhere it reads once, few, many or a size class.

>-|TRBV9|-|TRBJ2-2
TGTGCCAGCAGCGGCGGGCAGTCGAACACCGGGGAGCTGTTTTTT
CASSGGQSNTGELFF
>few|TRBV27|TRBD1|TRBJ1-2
TGTGCCAGCAGTGTTACAGGGGTTGCTGGCTACACCTTC
CASSVTGVAGYTF
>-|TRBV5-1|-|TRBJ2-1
TGCGCCAGCAGCTTGGTTTCGGGGTTCAATGAGCAGTTCTTC
CASSLVSGFNEQFF
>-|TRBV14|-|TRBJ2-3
TGTGCCAGCAGCCCTCGGACGGGCCCCACAGATACGCAGTATTTT
CASSPRTGPTDTQYF
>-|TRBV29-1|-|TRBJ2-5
TGCAGCGTTGAATTTCCTCATGTAGTCGGGACCCAGTACTTC
CSVEFPHVVGTQYF
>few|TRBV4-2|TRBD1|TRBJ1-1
TGTGCCAGCAGCCAACCAGACAGGGGGTCTGAAGCTTTCTTT
CASSQPDRGSEAFF
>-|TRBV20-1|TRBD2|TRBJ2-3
TGCAGTGCTCCTCCAGCGGGAGAAGGCACAGATACGCAGTATTTT
CSAPPAGEGTDTQYF
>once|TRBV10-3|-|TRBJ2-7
-
CAISSRTQGGQPQHFGDGIEQYF
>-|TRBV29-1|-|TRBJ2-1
TGCAGCATTCGTCTCGCGAACTACGAGCAGTTCTTC
CSIRLANYEQFF
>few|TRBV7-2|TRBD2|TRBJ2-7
TGTGCCAGCAGCTTAGTTTTAGCGGGAGGTAGCGAGCAGTACTTC
CASSLVLAGGSEQYF
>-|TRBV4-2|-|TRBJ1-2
TGTGCCAGCAGCCAAGATGGCCTTGGTACAGGCTATGGCTACACCTTC
CASSQDGLGTGYGYTF
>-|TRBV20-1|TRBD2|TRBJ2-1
TGCAGTGCTAGAGATCTGGGTCGTCTTAGCGGGCGAGGGGACAATGAGCAGTTCTTC
CSARDLGRLSGRGDNEQFF
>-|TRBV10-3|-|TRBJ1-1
TGTGCCATCAGTGGGGGTGGAGAAACTGAAGCTTTCTTT
CAISGGGETEAFF
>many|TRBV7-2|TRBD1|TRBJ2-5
TGTGCCAGCAGCACCCAGGGGACAGAGCCCCAAGAGACCCAGTACTTC
CASSTQGTEPQETQYF
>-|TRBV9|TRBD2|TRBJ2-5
TGTGCCAGCAGCGCCGGACTAGCTAGCGGGACCCAGTACTTC
CASSAGLASGTQYF
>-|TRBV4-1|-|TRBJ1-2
TGCGCCAGCAGCCAAGTCGGGGGGCCGAGTAGCAACTATGGCTACACCTTC
CASSQVGGPSSNYGYTF
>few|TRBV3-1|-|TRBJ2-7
TGTGCCAGCAGTCAAACGGGGGTTCTGGACGAGCAGTACTTC
CASSQTGVLDEQYF
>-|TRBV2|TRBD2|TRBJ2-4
TGTGCCAGCAGTGAAAGCCTAGCGGGAGGATTGGCCAAAAACATTCAGTACTTC
CASSESLAGGLAKNIQYF
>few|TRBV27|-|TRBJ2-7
TGTGCCAGCAGTTTAGGCGGCGAGAGGTACGAGCAGTACTTC
CASSLGGERYEQYF
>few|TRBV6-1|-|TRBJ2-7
TGTGCCAGCAGTGGTTCAGGGAGATACGAGCAGTACTTC
CASSGSGRYEQYF
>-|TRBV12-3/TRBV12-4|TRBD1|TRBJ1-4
TGCGCCAGCAGCCAGGGGGCACAGGAAAAACTGTTTTTT
CASSQGAQEKLFF
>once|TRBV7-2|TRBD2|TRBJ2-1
TGTGCCAGCAGCTTAGATCGCGGGAGCAGTGGGTACAATGAGCAGTTCTTC
CASSLDRGSSGYNEQFF
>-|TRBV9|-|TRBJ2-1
TGTGCCAGCAGCGTATATGGAGGATGGGAGAGTGAGCAGTTCTTC
CASSVYGGWESEQFF
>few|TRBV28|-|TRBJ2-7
TGTGCCAGCTGTCCCCTCTCCTGGGAGCAGTACTTC
CASCPLSWEQYF
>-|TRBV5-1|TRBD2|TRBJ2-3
TGCGCCAGCAGCTTGGACGGGCTAGCGGGAGGTGGAGATACGCAGTATTTT
CASSLDGLAGGGDTQYF
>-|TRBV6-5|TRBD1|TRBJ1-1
TGTGCCAGCAGTAACAGGGGGCGCGACACTGAAGCTTTCTTT
CASSNRGRDTEAFF
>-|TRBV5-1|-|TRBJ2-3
TGCGCCAGCAGCTTGTCGTATAGGAGCGGCACAGATACGCAGTATTTT
CASSLSYRSGTDTQYF
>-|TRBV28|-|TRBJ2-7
TGTGCCAGCTTCCGCGGACCCTCCTACGAGCAGTACTTC
CASFRGPSYEQYF
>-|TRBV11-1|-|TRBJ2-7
TGTGCCAGCAGCTTAGAGGGGTCCCTCTCCTACGAGCAGTACTTC
CASSLEGSLSYEQYF
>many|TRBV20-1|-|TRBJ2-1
TGCAGTGCTAGACGTTTAGCGGCGGGACCCCGGAACAATGAGCAGTTCTTC
CSARRLAAGPRNNEQFF
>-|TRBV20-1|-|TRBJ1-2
TGCAGTGCTAGAGATATCAGACGAATAGATGGCTACACCTTC
CSARDIRRIDGYTF
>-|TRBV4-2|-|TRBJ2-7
TGTGCCAGCAGCCAAGATCCCGGGGGAAACTACGAGCAGTACTTC
CASSQDPGGNYEQYF
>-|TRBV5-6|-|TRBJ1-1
TGTGCCAGCAGCTTGGCGATGGGTCGGCCGTTGAGTACTGAAGCTTTCTTT
CASSLAMGRPLSTEAFF
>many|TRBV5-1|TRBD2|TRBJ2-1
TGCGCCAGCAGCCAGACTAGCGGGAGCACCTACAATGAGCAGTTCTTC
CASSQTSGSTYNEQFF
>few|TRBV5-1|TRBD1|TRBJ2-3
TGCGCCAGCAGCTTACCGGGACAGCGAAACACAGATACGCAGTATTTT
CASSLPGQRNTDTQYF
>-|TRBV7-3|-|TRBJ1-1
TGTGCCAGCAGCTTAAACCCTGGGGGGAACACTGAAGCTTTCTTT
CASSLNPGGNTEAFF
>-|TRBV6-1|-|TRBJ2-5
TGTGCCAGCTCAATTACGGCAGGGCTAGAGACCCAGTACTTC
CASSITAGLETQYF
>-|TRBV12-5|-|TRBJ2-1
TGTGCTAGTGGTTCGTACCCCCAGAGCTCCTACAATGAGCAGTTCTTC
CASGSYPQSSYNEQFF
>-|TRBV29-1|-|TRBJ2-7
TGCAGCGTCGCATTCTACGAGCAGTACTTC
CSVAFYEQYF
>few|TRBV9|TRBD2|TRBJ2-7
TGTGCCAGCAGCGTAACCGGGAGGGCAGGCGAGCAGTACTTC
CASSVTGRAGEQYF
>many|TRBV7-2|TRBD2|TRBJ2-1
TGTGCCAGCAGCTTAGGGACTAGCGGGAGAAATGAGCAGTTCTTC
CASSLGTSGRNEQFF
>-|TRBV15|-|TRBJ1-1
TGTGCCACCAGCAGAGATGCTAAGGGGGCTGAAGCTTTCTTT
CATSRDAKGAEAFF
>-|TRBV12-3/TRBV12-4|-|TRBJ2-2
TGTGCCAGCAGTTTACTAGTTGCCACCGGGGAGCTGTTTTTT
CASSLLVATGELFF
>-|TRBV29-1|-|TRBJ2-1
TGCAGCGTTGCGGGTAGCAGGAAGAGCGATGAGCAGTTCTTC
CSVAGSRKSDEQFF
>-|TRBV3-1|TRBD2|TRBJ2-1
TGTGCCAGCAGTCAAGACCCGACTAGCGGGAGCCAGGAGCAGTTCTTC
CASSQDPTSGSQEQFF
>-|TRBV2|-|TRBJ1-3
TGTGCCATGCGGGACACCGGAAACACCATATATTTT
CAMRDTGNTIYF
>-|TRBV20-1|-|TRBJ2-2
TGCAGTGCTGGAAGGTCGGAGGGAGTTGACACCGGGGAGCTGTTTTTT
CSAGRSEGVDTGELFF
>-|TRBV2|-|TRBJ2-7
TGTGCCAGCAGTGAAGGAATTTTCGCGCGGCTCCTGGGCGAGCAGTACTTC
CASSEGIFARLLGEQYF
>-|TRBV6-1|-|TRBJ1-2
TGTGCCAGCAGATTAAGTGGACAGCTTCTTAACTATGGCTACACCTTC
CASRLSGQLLNYGYTF
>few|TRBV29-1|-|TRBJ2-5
TGCAGCGTTCGACCCCTCGGTGGGGGGTACCAAGAGACCCAGTACTTC
CSVRPLGGGYQETQYF
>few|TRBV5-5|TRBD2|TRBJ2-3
TGTGCCAGCAGCTTGGCCGACGGGCGGGAGGCGACAGATACGCAGTATTTT
CASSLADGREATDTQYF
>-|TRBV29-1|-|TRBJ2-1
TGCAGCGTTGTAGGCACCGGATACAATGAGCAGTTCTTC
CSVVGTGYNEQFF
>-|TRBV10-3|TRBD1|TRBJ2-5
TGTGCCATCGGAAAGACAGGGACCACGGGCGGGCAGTACTTC
CAIGKTGTTGGQYF